What follows is one T cell receptor beta chain and its context. The data were obtained in a study of blood T cell repertoires in COVID-19. On the study more broadly: Acute and convalescent COVID-19 samples came from the United States, Italy and Spain. PBMCs, B-cell-depleted T cells, or T cells were the source of the cDNA or gDNA that made up the material.

Original processing notes: Reference gene primer amplification gave estimated nucleated cell counts. The assay was immunoSEQ multiplex PCR, and TCRdb's table has in-frame clones only and misses some. V, J and clone size were drawn from that table, and D and trimming were deduced from the DNA. The data contain around 29,000 clones, roughly 90% of them seen just once; the ten biggest clones take up roughly an eighth. Trimming cost V 2 bases and J 6 bases, with 17 bases left between them. The CDR3 is 16 residues long. Germline V gene sequence: CDR1 LGHNA, CDR2 YSLEER. V is TRBV4-3 and J is TRBJ1-5; the D is unclear. What was sequenced was peripheral blood. The clonotype was recovered from a human donor with active COVID-19. The donor label of this sample is uncertain. DNA of the CDR3: TGCGCCAGCAGCCAAACCTCGGAGGGCAGTGGTCAGCCCCAGCATTTT. Protein: CASSQTSEGSGQPQHF.